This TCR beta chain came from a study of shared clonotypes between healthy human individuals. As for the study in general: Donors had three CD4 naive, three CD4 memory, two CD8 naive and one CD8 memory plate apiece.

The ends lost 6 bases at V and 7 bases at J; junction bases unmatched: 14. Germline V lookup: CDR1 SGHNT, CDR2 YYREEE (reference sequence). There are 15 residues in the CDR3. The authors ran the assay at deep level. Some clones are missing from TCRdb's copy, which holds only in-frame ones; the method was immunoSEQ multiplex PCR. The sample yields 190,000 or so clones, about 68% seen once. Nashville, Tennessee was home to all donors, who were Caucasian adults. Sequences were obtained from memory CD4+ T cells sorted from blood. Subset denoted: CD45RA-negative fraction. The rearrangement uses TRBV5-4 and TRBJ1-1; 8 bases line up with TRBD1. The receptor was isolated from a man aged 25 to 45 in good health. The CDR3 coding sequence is TGTGCCAGCACCCCGCCGGGACAGGCGGAAGGTGAAGCTTTCTTT. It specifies CASTPPGQAEGEAFF.